What follows describes a single T cell receptor beta chain. The sample originates from a study of blood T cell repertoires in COVID-19. About the study: T cells, B-cell-depleted T cells, or PBMCs supplied cDNA or gDNA.

In the study's own analysis: The assay estimated nucleated cells by amplifying reference gene primers. TCRdb's copy holds only in-frame clones and misses some; the assay was immunoSEQ multiplex PCR. V and J calls and clone size follow that table, whereas D and trimming were derived from the DNA. Found here are 390,000 or so clones, 80% to 90% of them singletons; the top ten hold over 0.95%. The study drew participants aged roughly 18 to 89 years from around 24 US areas. Participants reported their clinical history, and cohort assignment relied on those reports. This CDR3 contains 16 residues. Trimming took off 1 base at V and 4 bases at J, with 16 bases between the two ends. Germline-derived CDR1 and CDR2 are SGHTS and YDEGEE.

The chain links TRBV5-8 to TRBJ2-3, with a tentative D call TRBD1 (7 bases). This clonotype originated in a man aged 18 to 29 who had recovered from COVID-19. Specimen: PBMCs or T cells enriched from blood (not recorded which). CDR3 DNA: TGTGCCAGCAGCTTGTGGCAGGGGGGCAATTCAGATACGCAGTATTTT. Translated, it gives CASSLWQGGNSDTQYF.